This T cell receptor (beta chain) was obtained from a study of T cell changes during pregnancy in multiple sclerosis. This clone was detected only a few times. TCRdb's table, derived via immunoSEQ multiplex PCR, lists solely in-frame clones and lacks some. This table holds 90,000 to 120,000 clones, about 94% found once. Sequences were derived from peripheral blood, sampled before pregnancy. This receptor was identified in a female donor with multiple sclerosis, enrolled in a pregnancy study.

The CDR3 protein is CASSTSSAYEQYF. CDR3 nucleotide sequence: TGTGCCAGCTCTACTAGCAGCGCCTACGAGCAGTACTTC. V gene TRBV18 combines with J gene TRBJ2-7; D perhaps matches TRBD2 (6 bases). CDR1 and CDR2 (germline): KGHSH, LQKENI. Trimming removed 6 bases at V and 2 bases at J, with 11 bases between. The CDR3 length is 13 residues.